Detailed here is one TCR beta chain. V shed 4 bases and J shed 0 bases, with 16 bases lying between them. This CDR3 is built from 16 residues. CDR1 SGHAT and CDR2 FQNNGV come from the germline V gene. MiXCR, applied by TCRdb to the reads, yields one record per CDR3 protein. The sample consists of fewer than 400,000 distinct CDR3 sequences, 18% of them appearing once. These data originate in a study of T cell repertoires in cytomegalovirus infection. Study as a whole: CMV infection together with matching HLA type was indicated by public TCR beta signatures.

The TCR comes from a human donor in good health (CMV status not recorded). Some clones in this sample may be carry-over from other donors' samples. The chain joins TRBV11-2 to TRBJ2-7, with D perhaps TRBD1 (6 bases). Sequenced sample: PBMCs. This chain's CDR3 is CASSSPYTGSSYEQYF. The CDR3 nucleotides read TGTGCCAGCAGCTCTCCCTATACAGGGAGCTCCTACGAGCAGTACTTC.